The next 25 T cell receptor beta chains were all read from a single sample in a study of cytomegalovirus exposure and HLA in healthy donors. Clones were read by immunoSEQ multiplex PCR, and TCRdb kept only the in-frame ones, dropping some. The data contain about 250,000 clones, about 90% of them singletons. The sequencing input was PBMCs. The source of these receptors is a man aged 18 to 35 in good health and CMV-seropositive.

The V gene is TRBV10-3, the J gene TRBJ1-1; TRBD1 matches 7 bases. The CDR3 extends over 14 amino acids. Germline trimming cut 4 bases from V and 3 bases from J; bases unmatched to any gene: 5. Germline loops: CDR1 ENHRY, CDR2 SYGVKD. The CDR3 spells CAISGQGGDTEAFF. In nucleotides, the CDR3 is TGTGCCATCAGTGGGCAGGGGGGGGACACTGAAGCTTTCTTT.

This chain connects TRBV11-2 to TRBJ1-1; D unclear. This CDR3 has 13 residues. From germline, CDR1 is SGHAT and CDR2 FQNNGV. The germline V and J ends were trimmed by 2 bases and 10 bases, with 14 bases remaining between them. The CDR3 nucleotides are TGTGCCAGCAGCTTAAATCCAAACACCGTAGCTTTCTTT. Translating it yields CASSLNPNTVAFF.

The chain uses TRBV6-5 and TRBJ2-7; D call uncertain. Per the germline V gene, CDR1 is MNHEY and CDR2 is SVGAGI. This CDR3 is built from 14 residues. The V end was cut by 0 bases, the J end by 2 bases, with 8 bases between. CDR3: CASSYSPQTYEQYF. The CDR3 coding sequence is TGTGCCAGCAGTTACTCCCCCCAGACCTACGAGCAGTACTTC.

The chain links TRBV30 to TRBJ2-1; TRBD2 matches at 8 bases. The germline CDR1 and CDR2 sequences are GTSNPN and SVGIG (reference sequence). The CDR3 has 14 amino acids. With V trimmed by 2 bases and J by 6 bases, 6 bases remained unmatched. CDR3 protein: CAWSRGTSGNEQFF. The CDR3 DNA is TGTGCCTGGAGTCGAGGCACTAGCGGCAATGAGCAGTTCTTC.

Remarks on this clone: Within the sample, other DNA sequences also encode this same CDR3. J is TRBJ1-5 and V is TRBV6-5; TRBD1 aligns across 10 bases. V lost 6 bases to trimming and J lost 2 bases; unmatched junction nucleotides: 1. Germline V gives CDR1 MNHEY, CDR2 SVGAGI. The CDR3 runs 14 residues. Here the CDR3 DNA reads TGTGCCAGCAGGACAGGGGGCCGCAATCAGCCCCAGCATTTT. It specifies CASRTGGRNQPQHF.

This rearrangement joins TRBV5-6 to TRBJ1-1; 7 positions match TRBD1. With V trimmed by 3 bases and J by 2 bases, 4 bases remained unmatched. The CDR3 is made up of 14 amino acids. Germline V CDR1 and CDR2: SGHDT, YYEEEE. CDR3 DNA sequence: TGTGCCAGCAGCTACGGGACAGCTAACACTGAAGCTTTCTTT. It encodes CASSYGTANTEAFF. The whole variable domain, remainder taken from reference TRBV5-6 and TRBJ1-1, is DAGVTQSPTHLIKTRGQQVTLRCSPKSGHDTVSWYQQALGQGPQFIFQYYEEEERQRGNFPDRFSGHQFPNYSSELNVNALLLGDSALYLCASSYGTANTEAFFGQGTRLTVV.

CDR3 in DNA: TGTGCCAGCAGCTTAGGCGGTCTGGGAGGGTCCAATGAGCAGTTCTTC. It is translated as CASSLGGLGGSNEQFF. This chain joins TRBV11-3 and TRBJ2-1, with TRBD2 matching 7 bases. V was clipped by 1 base and J by 6 bases; unmatched bases: 9. The CDR3 consists of 16 residues. Germline loops: CDR1 SGHNT, CDR2 YENEEA.

The chain employs TRBV14 and TRBJ2-7; D is perhaps TRBD2 (5 bases). Germline CDR1 is SGHDN and CDR2 is FVKESK. Deletions cut 1 base from V and 4 bases from J, with 11 bases between. The CDR3 spans 14 residues. The CDR3 is CASSQAGTGYEQYF. The CDR3 DNA is TGTGCCAGCAGCCAAGCGGGAACGGGATACGAGCAGTACTTC.

The chain is built from TRBV2 and TRBJ2-6; TRBD2 might be the D (6 bases). Trimming removed 2 bases from V and 4 bases from J, with 9 bases in between. Per the germline V gene, CDR1 is SNHLY and CDR2 is FYNNEI. The CDR3 totals 15 residues. In nucleotides, the CDR3 is TGTGCCAGCAGTGAACCGGGGGTCGGGGCCAACGTCCTGACTTTC. Protein sequence: CASSEPGVGANVLTF.

The chain uses TRBV29-1 and TRBJ2-3; D is unclear. The CDR3 totals 12 residues. The germline V and J ends were trimmed by 7 bases and 4 bases, with 12 bases remaining between them. The germline gives CDR1 SQVTM, CDR2 ANQGSEA. The CDR3 DNA is TGCAGCGCTACCCCCGACGCAGATACGCAGTATTTT. Translation gives CSATPDADTQYF.

This CDR3 reads CASSRDRVRTPANTEAFF. CDR3 nucleotide sequence: TGTGCCAGCAGTCGGGACAGGGTCCGCACCCCGGCAAACACTGAAGCTTTCTTT. V is TRBV2 and J is TRBJ1-1; 9 bases are shared with TRBD1. This CDR3 has 18 amino acids. V was pared by 5 bases and J by 2 bases, with 15 bases of the junction left unmatched. Germline CDR1 reads SNHLY; CDR2 reads FYNNEI. Drawing the rest from reference TRBV2 and TRBJ1-1, the complete variable domain is EPEVTQTPSHQVTQMGQEVILRCVPISNHLYFYWYRQILGQKVEFLVSFYNNEISEKSEIFDDQFSVERPDGSNFTLKIRSTKLEDSAMYFCASSRDRVRTPANTEAFFGQGTRLTVV.

This clone was seen once. The chain is built from TRBV6-4 and TRBJ1-2; 9 bases map to TRBD1. The CDR3 runs to 15 residues. Trimming cost V 5 bases and J 3 bases; bases outside gene matches: 7. Germline assignment: CDR1 MRHNA and CDR2 SNTAGT. For the CDR3, the DNA is TGTGCCAGCAGTTTCCGGGACAGGGAAGACTATGGCTACACCTTC. It is translated as CASSFRDREDYGYTF.

The CDR3 coding sequence is TGTGCCAGCAGGGCGGGATGGGAACACAATGAGCAGTTCTTC. It specifies CASRAGWEHNEQFF. The chain recombines TRBV5-4 with TRBJ2-1, with D possibly TRBD2 on 6 matching bases. V lost 5 bases to trimming and J lost 5 bases, with 14 bases between them. CDR1 is SGHNT, CDR2 YYREEE, per germline (reference sequence). The CDR3 consists of 14 residues.

The genes are TRBV4-3 and TRBJ2-2, with D possibly called TRBD1 or TRBD2 (5 bases each). This CDR3 region has 17 residues. Germline V gene lookup returns CDR1 LGHNA and CDR2 YSLEER. Trimming shortened V by 0 bases and J by 5 bases, and 16 bases separated the two germline ends. CDR3 in DNA: TGCGCCAGCAGCCAAGATGACCGAGGCTGGGGGACCGGGGAGCTGTTTTTT. This codes for CASSQDDRGWGTGELFF.

The chain is built from TRBV7-9 and TRBJ2-3, with D possibly TRBD2 on 6 matching bases. V dropped 5 bases and J dropped 1 base, with 19 bases sitting between them. The germline gives CDR1 SEHNR, CDR2 FQNEAQ (reference sequence). The CDR3 covers 17 residues. DNA for the CDR3: TGTGCCAGCAGCCCCACCCTGGGGCGGGACCGCACAGATACGCAGTATTTT. Its protein product is CASSPTLGRDRTDTQYF.

The V and J genes are TRBV27 and TRBJ2-7; D is uncertain. Trimming removed 7 bases at V and 2 bases at J, with 9 bases between. Per germline, CDR1 MNHEY and CDR2 SMNVEV (reference sequence). CDR3 length: 12 residues. In nucleotides, the CDR3 is TGTGCCAGCAAACGCTTCACCTACGAGCAGTACTTC. Protein sequence: CASKRFTYEQYF.

Concerning this clone itself: Other DNA sequences in this specimen translate into the identical CDR3. The chain has TRBV7-6 and TRBJ2-7; tentatively, D is TRBD2 (5 bases). Germline lookup yields CDR1 SGHVS and CDR2 FNYEAQ. The CDR3 has 14 residues. Deletions cut 1 base from V and 0 bases from J, with 7 bases between. CDR3: CASSLGSGSYEQYF. CDR3 sequence (DNA): TGTGCCAGCAGCTTAGGAAGCGGCTCCTACGAGCAGTACTTC.

This rearrangement joins TRBV6-5 to TRBJ1-1, with unresolved D. Germline values: CDR1 MNHEY, CDR2 SVGAGI. V dropped 5 bases and J dropped 1 base, with 14 bases sitting between them. The CDR3 has 15 residues. CDR3 residues: CASSPPGGGNTEAFF. CDR3 in DNA: TGTGCCAGCAGTCCTCCAGGTGGCGGGAACACTGAAGCTTTCTTT.

The genes are TRBV19 and TRBJ2-7; TRBD2 matches 7 bases. Germline V gene data show CDR1 as LNHDA and CDR2 as SQIVND (reference sequence). The junction had 13 bases not matched to a gene; V was cut back by 9 bases and J by 5 bases. The CDR3 runs 14 residues. This chain's CDR3 is CASRISGNTHEQYF. CDR3 sequence (DNA): TGTGCCAGCAGAATAAGCGGGAACACCCACGAGCAGTACTTC.

The CDR3 DNA reads as TGTGCCAGCAGCTTAGAAGTCCACAGGGCCTTGGAAGGCTACACCTTC. This sequence encodes CASSLEVHRALEGYTF. The chain joins TRBV7-9 to TRBJ1-2; D is possibly TRBD1 (6 bases). V was shortened by 1 base and J by 8 bases, with 20 bases between the two germline ends. The CDR3 length is 16 residues. Germline CDR1 reads SEHNR; CDR2 reads FQNEAQ (reference sequence).

The chain uses TRBV7-3 and TRBJ2-1; D is unclear. The CDR3 spans 16 residues. The germline gives CDR1 SGHTA, CDR2 FQGTGA. V lost 1 base and J lost 0, with 10 bases in between. This chain's CDR3 is CASSLIAGSSYNEQFF. As DNA, the CDR3 is TGTGCCAGCAGCTTAATAGCTGGAAGCTCCTACAATGAGCAGTTCTTC.

The chain carries TRBV6-6 and TRBJ1-5; 7 nucleotides agree with TRBD1. The length of the CDR3 is 15 residues. J was trimmed by 0 bases and V by 4 bases; bases with no gene match: 3. The germline CDR1 and CDR2 sequences are MNHNY and SVGAGI (reference sequence). The CDR3 loop reads CASSSGQSSNQPQHF. As DNA, the CDR3 is TGTGCCAGCAGTTCGGGACAGTCTAGCAATCAGCCCCAGCATTTT.

The rearrangement uses TRBV5-4 and TRBJ2-7, with 7 bases matching TRBD1. V lost 4 bases and J lost 3; bases outside the gene matches: 10. In germline, CDR1 is SGHNT, CDR2 YYREEE (reference sequence). The CDR3 length is 15 residues. CDR3: CASSAPGTARYEQYF. The CDR3 region has the DNA TGTGCCAGCAGCGCGCCGGGGACAGCCCGCTACGAGCAGTACTTC.

The chain joins TRBV9 to TRBJ1-5; maybe TRBD1 (5 bases). V lost 4 bases to trimming and J lost 7 bases, with 18 bases between them. Germline V gene data show CDR1 as SGDLS and CDR2 as YYNGEE. The CDR3 consists of 15 residues. CDR3 sequence reads: CASSPQGGDGQPQHF. In nucleotides, the CDR3 is TGTGCCAGCAGCCCCCAGGGAGGGGATGGGCAGCCCCAGCATTTT.

This clone was seen more than once but under ten times. J is TRBJ1-2 and V is TRBV6-5, with 7 bases matching TRBD1. Germline values: CDR1 MNHEY, CDR2 SVGAGI. V was clipped by 6 bases and J by 4 bases; unmatched bases: 5. This CDR3 spans 13 amino acids. The CDR3 loop reads CASRRQGGYGYTF. In nucleotides, the CDR3 is TGTGCCAGCAGGAGACAGGGTGGCTATGGCTACACCTTC.